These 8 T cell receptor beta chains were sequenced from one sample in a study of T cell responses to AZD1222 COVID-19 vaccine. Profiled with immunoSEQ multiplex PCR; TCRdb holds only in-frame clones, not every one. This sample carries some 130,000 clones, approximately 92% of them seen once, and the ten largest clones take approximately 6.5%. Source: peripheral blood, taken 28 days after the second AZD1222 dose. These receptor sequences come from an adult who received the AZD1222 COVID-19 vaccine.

The CDR3 reads CASKGQPNYGYTF. The CDR3 DNA sequence: TGTGCCAGCAAGGGACAGCCCAACTATGGCTACACCTTC. V and J are TRBV4-2 and TRBJ1-2, with 7 bases matching TRBD1. The junction had 4 bases not matched to a gene; V was cut back by 7 bases and J by 2 bases. This CDR3 spans 13 amino acids. CDR1 is LGHNA and CDR2 is YNFKEQ in the germline V gene.

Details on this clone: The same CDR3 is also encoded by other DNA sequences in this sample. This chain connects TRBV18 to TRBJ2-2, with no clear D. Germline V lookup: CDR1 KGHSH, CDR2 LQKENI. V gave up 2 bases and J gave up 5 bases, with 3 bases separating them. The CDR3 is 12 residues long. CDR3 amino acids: CASSPWTGELFF. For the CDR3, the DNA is TGTGCCAGCTCACCATGGACCGGGGAGCTGTTTTTT.

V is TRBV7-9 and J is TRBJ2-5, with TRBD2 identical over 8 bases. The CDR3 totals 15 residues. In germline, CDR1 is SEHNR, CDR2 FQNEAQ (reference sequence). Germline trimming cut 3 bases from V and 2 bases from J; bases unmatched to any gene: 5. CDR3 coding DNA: TGTGCCAGCAGCTTGCGGGGGGCCGAACAAGAGACCCAGTACTTC. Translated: CASSLRGAEQETQYF.

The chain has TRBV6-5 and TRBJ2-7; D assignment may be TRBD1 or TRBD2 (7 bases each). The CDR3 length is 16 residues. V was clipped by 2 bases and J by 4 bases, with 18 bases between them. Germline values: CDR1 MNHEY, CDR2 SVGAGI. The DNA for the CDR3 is TGTGCCAGCAGTTACAGGGGACAGCGGGGATCGTACGAGCAGTACTTC. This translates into CASSYRGQRGSYEQYF.

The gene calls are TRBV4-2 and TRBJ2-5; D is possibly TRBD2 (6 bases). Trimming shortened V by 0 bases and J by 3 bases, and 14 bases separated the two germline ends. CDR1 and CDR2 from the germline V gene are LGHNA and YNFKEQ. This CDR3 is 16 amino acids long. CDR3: CASSQDRRRGKETQYF. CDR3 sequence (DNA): TGTGCCAGCAGCCAAGACAGGCGGCGGGGCAAAGAGACCCAGTACTTC.

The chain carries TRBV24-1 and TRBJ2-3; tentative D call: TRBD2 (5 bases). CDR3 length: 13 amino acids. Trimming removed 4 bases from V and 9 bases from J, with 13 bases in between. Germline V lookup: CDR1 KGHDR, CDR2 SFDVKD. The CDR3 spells CATSDGMWETQYF. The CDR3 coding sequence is TGTGCCACCAGTGACGGGATGTGGGAGACGCAGTATTTT.

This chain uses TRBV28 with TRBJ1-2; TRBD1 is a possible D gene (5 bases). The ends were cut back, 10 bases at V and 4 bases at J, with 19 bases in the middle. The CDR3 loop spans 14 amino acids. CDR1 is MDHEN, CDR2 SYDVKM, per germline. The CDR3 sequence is CAIKSTRGVYGYTF. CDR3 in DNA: TGTGCCATCAAATCGACTCGGGGCGTCTATGGCTACACCTTC.

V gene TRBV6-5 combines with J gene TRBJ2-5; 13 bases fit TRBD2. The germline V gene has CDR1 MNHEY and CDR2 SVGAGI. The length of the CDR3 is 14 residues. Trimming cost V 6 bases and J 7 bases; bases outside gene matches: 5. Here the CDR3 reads CASRGTSGVGTQYF. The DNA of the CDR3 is TGTGCCAGCAGAGGGACTAGCGGGGTAGGGACCCAGTACTTC.